This T cell receptor beta chain was sequenced in a study of blood T cells in healthy people across ages. Study details: There was about one barcoded beta molecule captured by template switching per two T cells. Broader study findings: Both naive CD4+ cell counts and diversity were greater in long-lived donors than in aged donors.

As concerns this clonotype: The antigen is unknown.

A second PCR of 7 to 11 cycles used a sample-barcoded 5' primer and a J-beta primer mix. MiXCR, applied by TCRdb to the 5' RACE reads, yields one record per CDR3 protein. The table lists roughly 700,000 distinct CDR3 sequences, roughly 49% of them singletons, with roughly a third in the top ten. The CDR3 loop spans 14 amino acids. Researchers report isolating at least 6.5 million PBMCs per sample. Every sample gave at least 5 micrograms of total RNA when it was extracted. Sequencing was performed on blood. The source of this sequence is a woman between 55 and 75 years old in good health. The rearrangement joins TRBV21-1 to TRBJ2-1; the tabulated D call, TRBD2, remains unverified against the DNA. TRBV21-1 is deemed a pseudogene. The CDR3 is CASSSRGRVNEQFF. Written as DNA, the CDR3 is TGTGCCAGCAGCTCTAGGGGCAGGGTGAATGAGCAGTTCTTC.